The T cell receptor (beta chain) under discussion was sequenced for a study of T cells in Graves' hyperthyroidism and ophthalmopathy. Broader study findings: A median around six months before onset, the model predicted ophthalmopathy. Blood also contained most expanded thyroid clonotypes above 0.001.

The germline CDR1 and CDR2 sequences are KGHDR and SFDVKD. The CDR3 has 16 amino acids. V gave up 4 bases and J gave up 5 bases; unmatched junction bases: 9. It was roughly 10 ml of fresh peripheral blood that supplied the PBMCs. With respect to this clonotype: Its cognate antigen is unknown.

Regions amplified from RNA transcripts were the TCR beta CDR3 regions. TCR CDR3 underwent first-round RT-PCR with the HTBI primer set. A single record per CDR3 protein comes from TCRdb applying MiXCR to the multiplex PCR reads. The sample carries 480,000 or so distinct CDR3 sequences, approximately 15% recorded once. The rearrangement uses TRBV24-1 and TRBJ2-7; TRBD1 agrees at 11 bases. The sequenced sample was blood. The source of this sequence is a woman aged 18-35 years with Graves' hyperthyroidism. CDR3 sequence reads: CATSDPGQGAYHEQYF. The DNA of the CDR3 is TGTGCCACCAGTGACCCTGGACAGGGGGCGTACCACGAGCAGTACTTC.